Listed below are T cell receptor beta chains from one sample, sequenced in a study of T cell responses to AZD1222 COVID-19 vaccine. Clones were read by immunoSEQ multiplex PCR, and TCRdb kept only the in-frame ones, dropping some. The sample contains around 100,000 clones, around 94% of which appear only once. The specimen comprised peripheral blood, sampled on day 0 of AZD1222 vaccination. The receptors derive from an adult in good health. Both conserved end residues are part of each CDR3.

14,TRBV5-6,CASSLDSYNSPLHF
14,TRBV10-3,CANSGTGGSDGYTF
16,TRBV9,CASSPGALEGTGELFF
15,TRBV14,CASSRDLGLGTEAFF
18,TRBV27,CASSQGLAGGPGPGELFF
13,TRBV27,CASGRRGADGYTF
19,TRBV19,CASRTDSKGPHGGNQPQHF
15,TRBV2,CASSEGPFSGNTIYF
12,TRBV7-9,CASSFGQGAYTF
13,TRBV2,CASSDEDRWEQYF
16,TRBV7-2,CASSLLAGGWTGELFF
14,TRBV6-5,CASSYDRVSYEQYF
13,TRBV15,CATSRVPGQEAFF
16,TRBV28,CASSKTRGRGNQPQHF
18,TRBV4-3,CASSQERYSPGPQETQYF
17,TRBV28,CASSLNMFRGSNQPQHF
13,TRBV7-3,CASSLTGWDEAFF
16,TRBV2,CASSSDRLGGNQPQHF
14,TRBV13,CASSLRPGSYEQYF
15,TRBV6-1,CASSEVQGETGELFF
15,TRBV3-1/TRBV3-2,CARSSGDRDLYGYTF
14,TRBV14,CASSRSLWNYGYTF
14,TRBV4-1,CASSSGTPAREQYF
16,TRBV18,CASSPIHDDGATEAFF
13,TRBV6-4,CASSDTPGQTQYF
12,TRBV2,CASIGQGTEAFF
13,TRBV5-1,CASRREGGTEAFF
14,TRBV19,CASSARHPPYEQYF
16,TRBV19,CASSHDRGVMNTEAFF